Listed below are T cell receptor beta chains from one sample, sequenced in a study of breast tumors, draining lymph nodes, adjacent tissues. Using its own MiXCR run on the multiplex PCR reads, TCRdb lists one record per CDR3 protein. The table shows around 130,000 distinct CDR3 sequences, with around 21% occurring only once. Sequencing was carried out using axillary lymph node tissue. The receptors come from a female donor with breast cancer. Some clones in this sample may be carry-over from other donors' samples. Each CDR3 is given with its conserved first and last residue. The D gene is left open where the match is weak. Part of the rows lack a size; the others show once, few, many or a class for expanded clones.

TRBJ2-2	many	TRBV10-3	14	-	CAIRGRVDTGELFF	TGTGCCATCAGGGGCAGGGTTGACACCGGGGAGCTGTTTTTT
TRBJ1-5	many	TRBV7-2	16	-	CASSPFPGGLGQPQHF	TGTGCCAGCAGCCCCTTCCCGGGGGGGCTGGGCCAGCCCCAGCATTTT
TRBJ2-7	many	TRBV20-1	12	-	CSASGRRYEQYF	TGCAGTGCTTCGGGACGAAGATACGAGCAGTACTTC
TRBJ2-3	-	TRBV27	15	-	CASSLRGIGTDTQYF	TGTGCCAGCAGTTTACGCGGGATAGGGACAGATACGCAGTATTTT
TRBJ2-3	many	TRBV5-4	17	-	CASSRWGVRGQRDTQYF	TGTGCCAGCAGCCGTTGGGGGGTCCGGGGGCAGAGAGATACGCAGTATTTT
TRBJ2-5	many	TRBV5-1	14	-	CASSLFGQQETQYF	TGCGCCAGCAGCCTCTTCGGACAGCAAGAGACCCAGTACTTC
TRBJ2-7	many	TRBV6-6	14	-	CASTFSGQTYEQYF	TGTGCCAGCACCTTCTCCGGACAAACCTACGAGCAGTACTTC
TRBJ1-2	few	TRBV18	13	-	CASSPEDRGGYTF	TGTGCCAGCTCACCAGAAGACCGGGGAGGCTACACCTTC
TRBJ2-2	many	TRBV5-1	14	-	CASSLAGMAGELFF	TGCGCCAGCAGCTTGGCGGGGATGGCCGGGGAGCTGTTTTTT
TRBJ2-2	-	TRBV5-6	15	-	CASSLEARVDGELSF	TGTGCCAGCAGCTTGGAGGCGCGGGTCGACGGGGAGCTGTCTTTT
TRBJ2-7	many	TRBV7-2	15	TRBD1	CASSLAGQETSEQYF	TGTGCCAGCAGCTTAGCCGGACAGGAGACTTCCGAGCAGTACTTC
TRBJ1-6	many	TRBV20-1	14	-	CSAHPRQIHSPLHF	TGCAGTGCCCACCCGCGGCAGATACATTCACCCCTCCACTTT
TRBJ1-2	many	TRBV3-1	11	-	CASSQGEGYTF	TGTGCCAGCAGCCAAGGCGAAGGCTACACCTTC
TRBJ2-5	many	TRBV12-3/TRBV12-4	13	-	CASSFMGRETQYF	TGTGCCAGCAGTTTCATGGGGCGGGAGACCCAGTACTTC
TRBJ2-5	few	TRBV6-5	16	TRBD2	CASSYGGSQMKETQYF	TGTGCCAGCAGTTACGGCGGGAGTCAGATGAAAGAGACCCAGTACTTC
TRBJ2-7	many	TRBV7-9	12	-	CASSQTGLEQYF	TGTGCCAGCAGCCAAACAGGGCTCGAGCAGTACTTC
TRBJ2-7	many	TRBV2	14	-	CASSVRYSPYEQYF	TGTGCCAGCAGTGTCAGATACTCCCCCTACGAGCAGTACTTC
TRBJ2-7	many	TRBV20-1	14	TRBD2	CSAAISGSSYEQYF	TGCAGTGCTGCCATTAGCGGGAGCTCCTACGAGCAGTACTTC
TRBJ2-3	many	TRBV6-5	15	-	CASTSRVGNTDTQYF	TGTGCCAGCACCTCCAGGGTTGGGAACACAGATACGCAGTATTTT
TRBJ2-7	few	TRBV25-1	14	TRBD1	CASSEWDRGAEQYF	TGTGCCAGCAGTGAATGGGACAGGGGGGCCGAGCAGTACTTC
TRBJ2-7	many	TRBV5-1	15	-	CASSLIARYSYEQYF	TGCGCCAGCAGCTTAATCGCAAGATACTCCTACGAGCAGTACTTC
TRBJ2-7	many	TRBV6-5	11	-	CASSGEDEQYF	TGTGCCAGCTCGGGAGAGGACGAGCAGTACTTC
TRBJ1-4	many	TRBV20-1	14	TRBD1	CSAPMTGENEKLFF	TGCAGTGCTCCGATGACAGGGGAAAATGAAAAACTGTTTTTT
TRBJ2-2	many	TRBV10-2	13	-	CASSFLYTGELFF	TGCGCCAGCAGTTTCCTTTACACCGGGGAGCTGTTTTTT
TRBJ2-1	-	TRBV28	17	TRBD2	CASSHRTSGPSYNEQFF	TGTGCCAGCAGTCACCGGACTAGCGGGCCATCCTACAATGAGCAGTTCTTC